This T cell receptor (beta chain) is from a study of cytomegalovirus exposure and HLA in healthy donors. Both 60 Vbeta primers and 13 Jbeta primers went into the PCR. The repertoire was sequenced with immunoSEQ multiplex PCR; TCRdb's copy has only in-frame clones and lacks some. The table records roughly 97,000 clones, 78% of them present only once. This CDR3 contains 13 residues. Germline CDR1 SGHRS, CDR2 YFSETQ. The V gene lost 1 base and the J gene lost 1 base, with 5 bases spanning the gap. This chain links TRBV5-1 with TRBJ1-1; the D is unclear. This receptor was obtained from a woman aged 40 to 50 in good health and CMV-seronegative. The sample comprised PBMCs. Written as DNA, the CDR3 is TGCGCCAGCAGCTTGATGGCGAACACTGAAGCTTTCTTT. Translation gives CASSLMANTEAFF.